The entry below gives a single T cell receptor (beta chain) sequence along with its context. The data derive from a study of cytomegalovirus exposure and HLA in healthy donors. Losses at the gene ends were 7 bases for V and 0 bases for J; bases not matched to a gene: 3. This CDR3 region has 14 residues. Germline V lookup: CDR1 MNHEY, CDR2 SMNVEV (reference sequence). The PCR contained 60 Vbeta and 13 Jbeta primers. This table comes from immunoSEQ multiplex PCR, and its TCRdb copy is limited to in-frame clones, with some not included. The sample lists about 140,000 clones, 75% to 80% seen once, with around 1.5% in the top ten.

Sequenced sample: PBMCs. V and J are TRBV27 and TRBJ1-1; 9 bases agree with TRBD1. The clonotype comes from a female donor in good health and CMV-seronegative. DNA of the CDR3: TGTGCCAGCACGGGACAGGGATTGAACACTGAAGCTTTCTTT. It encodes CASTGQGLNTEAFF.